This TCR beta chain was captured in a study of PD-1 blockade in classical Hodgkin lymphoma. Study findings and constraints: Reasons behind the repertoire differences stay unclear, perhaps disease activity or earlier therapy.

Brentuximab vedotin exposure varied, and every patient relapsed after autologous stem cell transplantation. The assay was immunoSEQ multiplex PCR, and TCRdb's table has in-frame clones only and misses some. This sample carries about 19,000 clones, roughly 88% of them seen once, and the ten largest clones take less than 15%. Germline lookup yields CDR1 SGHTA and CDR2 FQGNSA. Deletions cut 2 bases from V and 10 bases from J, with 15 bases between. The CDR3 extends over 15 amino acids. As concerns this clone: Its antigen is undetermined.

The material was peripheral blood mononuclear cells (PBMCs), obtained before the second cycle of nivolumab. The rearrangement joins TRBV7-2 to TRBJ1-6, with D maybe TRBD1 (6 bases). The receptor comes from a human donor with classical Hodgkin lymphoma. The CDR3 is CASSLTGTGNSPLHF. The CDR3 nucleotides are TGTGCCAGCAGCTTAACCGGAACAGGGAACTCACCCCTCCACTTT.